This T cell receptor (beta chain) was retrieved from a study of beta chain features in type 1 diabetes (dated by TCRdb to the late 2010s). Some background on the complete study: Mean age, gender distribution, total cell number and subset yield were not different between patients and healthy donors. Naive and central memory subsets were obtained from all 30 or so donors, but regulatory and stem cell-like memory subsets were isolated from only 8 patients and 8 healthy donors. A total of over 95,000,000 sorted cells were examined across all samples, and RNA yield correlated strongly with the number of cells per subset. In the study, TCRB repertoires of sorted circulating CD4+ T cell subsets from recently diagnosed type 1 diabetes patients were compared with those of matched healthy donors. The investigation overall reported the following: Shorter templates might be favored by PCR, yet because patient and control samples were amplified and corrected together, any such skew would affect both groups equally. The naive, central memory and regulatory TCRB repertoires appeared to resemble one another more closely among patients than among healthy donors. At VDJ recombination sites, type 1 diabetes patients had fewer insertions and more deleted nucleotides, which implies abnormalities in thymic rearrangement. In all four CD4+ subsets, TCRB CDR3 length was moderately but significantly shorter in type 1 diabetes patients. Because cDNA was sequenced instead of genomic DNA, highly expressing activated cells could be over-represented, though the groups showed no difference in activation or CD3 levels. Because small numbers of individuals were included in the HLA sub-analyses, any influence of HLA type on TCRB rearrangement was left unresolved.

A word on this clone: Its antigen specificity is not known. No much larger clone exists at a distance of one base, and base qualities are not known.

V drops 10 bases and J drops 4 bases, leaving 17 bases in between. CDR1 and CDR2 were assigned from the germline V gene (reference sequence) as LNHDA and SQIVND. CDR3 length: 14 amino acids, cysteine to phenylalanine. The entry retains the CDR3 DNA only, 42 bases that are in frame from base 1. All of the isolated RNA was reverse transcribed with the High Capacity cDNA Reverse Transcription Kit, so expressed TCRB transcripts were sequenced. Deep immunoSEQ sequencing was applied to naive, central memory and regulatory T cell samples, giving an average of roughly 3.5 million total reads per sample. After sorted cells were lysed in RLT buffer, RNA was extracted with DNase-treated RNeasy Micro or Mini kits, with the choice depending on cell number. To prevent cross-contamination, each cell subset was processed individually, whereas patient and healthy donor samples were processed jointly. The immunoSEQ multiplex PCR was used to amplify TCRB sequences from cDNA, yielding 87-bp fragments that span the CDR3 region. The amplicons were sequenced using the Illumina HiSeq platform. Concerning the study's data processing: Synthetic template baselines were used to correct PCR bias computationally, reads within Hamming distance 2 were collapsed together, and singletons that could not be merged were discarded. Reads were aligned to IMGT to assign V, D and J genes, CDR3 length, and insertions or deletions at six rearrangement sites. Within each subset, clonotype counts were normalized to the number of sorted cells before true diversity and Gini coefficients were calculated with the tcR R package. The overlap coefficient, calculated on TCRB nucleotide sequences, was used to quantify repertoire sharing. As a proxy for the pre-selection repertoire, out-of-frame TCRB sequences from naive cells were analyzed. TCRdb limited this immuneACCESS table to in-frame rearrangements with V and J called. A share of clones is missing; checked studies link under half to unresolved V genes, and the rest is unexplained. The V and J calls and clone size come from that table; D and trimming were worked out from the DNA. Here the sample has 200,000 to 250,000 clones; 9.6% occur a single time. Under 0.045% of the sample comes from the top ten.

From each donor, a single peripheral blood sample of around 0.12 L on average was drawn into heparinised tubes. Naive, central memory, regulatory and stem cell-like memory CD4+ T cells were sorted on a BD FACSAria II using a panel including CD45RO, CCR7, CD25, CD127, CD95 and CD27. Every sorted population had a purity above 95%. PBMCs were isolated immediately by Lymphoprep density gradient centrifugation and stained directly without culture. Samples were stained and sorted in pairs, with one healthy donor and one patient per experiment, so that batch effects were minimized. Recombination connected TRBV19 to TRBJ1-5; no D segment can be confidently identified. This receptor was taken from a woman aged 18-35 years in good health. The sample was naive CD4+ T cells from blood. The intended sense of this specimen's cell subset or site label: true naive CD4+ T cells. The nucleotides are TGTGCCACTGAAAATCGGGGAGGTAATCAGCCCCAGCATTTT. Translated, this is CATENRGGNQPQHF.